Following are 28 T cell receptor beta chains from one sample sequenced in a study of Graves' ophthalmopathy and Graves' hyperthyroidism. Amplified material comprised TCR beta CDR3 regions derived from RNA transcripts. Second-round multiplex PCR came after first-round RT-PCR with HTBI primers. A single record per CDR3 protein comes from TCRdb applying MiXCR to the multiplex PCR reads. The sample carries just over 600,000 distinct CDR3 sequences, 22% recorded once. Sequenced: peripheral blood. These receptor sequences come from a young woman with stable Graves' hyperthyroidism. Some clones in this sample may be carry-over from other donors' samples.

This clonotype was seen at least ten times. J is TRBJ2-2 and V is TRBV12-3 or TRBV12-4; the match to TRBD2 covers 10 bases. This CDR3 spans 16 amino acids. V shed 6 bases, J shed 2 bases, and the junction held 6 bases outside the gene matches. The CDR3 is CASSRLAGLNTGELFF. The CDR3 nucleotides read TGTGCCAGCAGCAGACTAGCGGGCCTAAACACCGGGGAGCTGTTTTTT.

A word on this clonotype: A junction end diverges from the germline sequence, so it may reflect a read error. This chain connects TRBV7-2 to TRBJ1-1; TRBD1 is a possible D gene (6 bases). Germline CDR1 and CDR2: SGHTA and FQGNSA. This CDR3 has 12 amino acids. In DNA form, the CDR3 reads TGTGCCGGCAGCTTCCAGGGAGGGGGAGCTTTCTTT. It codes for CAGSFQGGGAFF.

Ten or more counts support this clonotype. V is TRBV19 and J is TRBJ2-7; a possible D gene is TRBD1 (6 bases). Germline CDR1 LNHDA, CDR2 SQIVND (reference sequence). This CDR3 is 13 amino acids long. Trimming pared 5 bases from V and 6 bases from J, leaving 14 bases between. This CDR3 is CASSFGTSGEQYF. The CDR3 DNA reads as TGTGCCAGTAGTTTCGGGACATCGGGCGAGCAGTACTTC.

This clonotype occurred many times. The chain employs TRBV12-3 or TRBV12-4 and TRBJ2-7; D is possibly TRBD1 or TRBD2 (5 bases each). CDR3 length equals 11 residues. Trimming took 5 bases from V and 6 from J, leaving 8 bases between them. The DNA for the CDR3 is TGTGCCAGCAGTCGGGGCCTCGAGCAGTACTTC. This sequence encodes CASSRGLEQYF.

This chain connects TRBV6-5 to TRBJ2-5, with 8 bases matching TRBD1. Trimming at V came to 4 bases and at J to 7 bases, leaving 14 bases not matched to a gene. The CDR3 spans 16 residues. Germline-derived CDR1 and CDR2 are MNHEY and SVGAGI. The CDR3 sequence: CASSLLRGQGLGTQYF. Here the CDR3 DNA reads TGTGCCAGCAGTTTATTGAGAGGACAGGGCTTGGGGACCCAGTACTTC.

This clonotype was seen a handful of times. The chain joins TRBV20-1 to TRBJ2-7; 8 bases align to TRBD1. Germline assignment: CDR1 DFQATT and CDR2 SNEGSKA (reference sequence). V was pared by 6 bases and J by 4 bases, with 14 bases of the junction left unmatched. The CDR3 runs 15 residues. The DNA for the CDR3 is TGCAGTGCCGAAGGGGTCGGGACAGGTGGTTACGAGCAGTACTTC. Translating gives CSAEGVGTGGYEQYF.

Many counts were recorded for this clonotype. The rearrangement links TRBV27 to TRBJ1-1; D is undetermined. The CDR3 loop spans 13 amino acids. V was clipped by 8 bases and J by 1 base, with 11 bases between them. From germline, CDR1 is MNHEY and CDR2 SMNVEV (reference sequence). CDR3 amino acids: CASAQTWNTEAFF. The DNA of the CDR3 is TGTGCCAGCGCCCAAACTTGGAACACTGAAGCTTTCTTT.

In this sample, this clonotype turned up many times. The rearrangement uses TRBV6-5 and TRBJ1-2, with TRBD1 as a possible D gene (6 bases). Germline assignment: CDR1 MNHEY and CDR2 SVGAGI. The germline V and J ends were trimmed by 0 bases and 8 bases, with 10 bases remaining between them. The CDR3 extends over 13 amino acids. CDR3 DNA sequence: TGTGCCAGCAGTTACTCGACAGGTCGGGGCTACACCTTC. Protein: CASSYSTGRGYTF.

In the case of this clonotype: This may come from a read error, since a much larger clone is one base off. This is likely a read error, given that the CDR3 carries no conserved phenylalanine or tryptophan at its end. V and J are TRBV12-3 or TRBV12-4 and TRBJ2-2; 8 nucleotides agree with TRBD1. The CDR3 has 17 residues. V lost 1 base and J lost 6; bases outside the gene matches: 10. CDR3: CASSLERQGSFAGELFV. The CDR3 coding sequence is TGTGCCAGCAGTTTAGAACGACAGGGGTCATTCGCCGGGGAGCTGTTTGTT.

This clonotype has just a few counts. The chain carries TRBV19 and TRBJ1-3; D ambiguous. CDR3 length equals 15 residues. The V end was cut by 3 bases, the J end by 0 bases, with 9 bases between. In germline, CDR1 is LNHDA, CDR2 SQIVND (reference sequence). CDR3 protein: CASSIWESSGNTIYF. The DNA for the CDR3 is TGTGCCAGTAGTATTTGGGAGAGCTCTGGAAACACCATATATTTT.

This clonotype was seen only a few times. The chain is built from TRBV27 and TRBJ1-2, with D possibly matching TRBD1 (6 bases). Germline CDR1 and CDR2: MNHEY and SMNVEV (reference sequence). This CDR3 region has 14 residues. Trimming removed 0 bases from V and 5 bases from J, with 10 bases in between. CDR3 loop: CASSLSRGEYGYTF. CDR3 sequence (DNA): TGTGCCAGCAGTTTATCAAGGGGGGAATATGGCTACACCTTC.

This clonotype has ten or more counts. This rearrangement joins TRBV6-5 to TRBJ2-5; D may be TRBD1 or TRBD2 (5 bases each). This CDR3 region has 15 residues. Germline loops: CDR1 MNHEY, CDR2 SVGAGI. V lost 7 bases and J 2 bases, leaving 17 bases between the germline ends. CDR3 nucleotides: TGTGCCAGCATACATTCGGGGACGCAGCAAGAGACCCAGTACTTC. Translated: CASIHSGTQQETQYF.

On this clonotype itself: The missing conserved phenylalanine or tryptophan at the end of this CDR3 makes a read error likely. V gene TRBV6-5 combines with J gene TRBJ1-1; D is undetermined. The CDR3 is made up of 13 amino acids. Per the germline V gene, CDR1 is MNHEY and CDR2 is SVGAGI. The V end lost 6 bases, the J end lost 5 bases, and 13 bases lay between the germline ends. The CDR3 here is CASSYDHVTEAFY. The CDR3 nucleotides read TGTGCCAGCAGCTACGACCATGTGACTGAAGCTTTCTAT.

For this clonotype: This CDR3 is missing its conserved last phenylalanine or tryptophan, likely due to a read error. This sequence joins TRBV28 and TRBJ1-2, with a possible D match to TRBD1 (6 bases). This CDR3 has 15 residues. Germline assignment: CDR1 MDHEN and CDR2 SYDVKM. The germline V and J ends were trimmed by 5 bases and 3 bases, with 16 bases remaining between them. For the CDR3, the DNA is TGTGCCAGCAGTCGCCCCGGGCGGACAGACTATGGCTACACCTAC. Amino acid sequence: CASSRPGRTDYGYTY.

This clonotype has at least ten counts. This chain uses TRBV6-5 with TRBJ2-7; 9 bases match TRBD2. Unmatched junction bases numbered 7, after V lost 0 bases and J lost 7 bases. This CDR3 is built from 15 residues. Germline values: CDR1 MNHEY, CDR2 SVGAGI. The CDR3 is CASSYSNLAGTEQYF. The CDR3 nucleotides are TGTGCCAGCAGTTACTCGAACCTAGCGGGAACGGAGCAGTACTTC.

This clonotype was detected once. The V call is TRBV6-2 or TRBV6-3, the J call TRBJ1-1; D is unresolved. Germline CDR1 reads MNHEY; CDR2 reads SVGEGT. Trimming shortened V by 0 bases and J by 5 bases, and 7 bases separated the two germline ends. The CDR3 has 13 residues. CDR3 DNA sequence: TGTGCCAGCAGTTACTCGATATGGACTGAAGCTTTCTTT. This encodes CASSYSIWTEAFF.

This clonotype has ten or more counts. The rearrangement uses TRBV14 and TRBJ1-6; the D is unclear. The CDR3 is 14 amino acids. V lost 4 bases and J 5 bases, leaving 9 bases between the germline ends. CDR1 is SGHDN, CDR2 FVKESK, per germline. CDR3 sequence: CASSRWTDNSPLHF. The CDR3 coding sequence is TGTGCCAGCAGCCGGTGGACTGATAATTCACCCCTCCACTTT.

This clonotype was observed many times. V is TRBV2 and J is TRBJ2-7, with 7 bases fitting TRBD1. V shed 4 bases, J shed 5 bases, and the junction held 8 bases outside the gene matches. Germline loops: CDR1 SNHLY, CDR2 FYNNEI. This CDR3 spans 14 amino acids. CDR3 loop: CASSGARGYHEQYF. Here the CDR3 DNA reads TGTGCCAGCAGTGGAGCCAGGGGGTACCACGAGCAGTACTTC.

The chain uses TRBV28 and TRBJ2-7; TRBD1 is a possible D gene (5 bases). Germline CDR1 MDHEN, CDR2 SYDVKM. Deletions cut 6 bases from V and 6 bases from J, with 21 bases between. The CDR3 is made up of 15 amino acids. The CDR3 loop is CASRPPLTGLAEQYF. In DNA form, the CDR3 reads TGTGCCAGCAGGCCACCCCTTACAGGTCTGGCCGAGCAGTACTTC.

This clonotype was counted many times. The conserved closing phenylalanine or tryptophan is absent in this CDR3, likely reflecting a read error. In DNA, the CDR3 is TGTGCCAGCAGCTTAGACAGGAGAAACACTGAAGCTTTCTCT. It codes for CASSLDRRNTEAFS. The chain joins TRBV11-2 to TRBJ1-1; no definite D call. V dropped 0 bases and J dropped 2 bases, with 7 bases sitting between them. Germline-derived CDR1 and CDR2 are SGHAT and FQNNGV. CDR3 length equals 14 residues.

The sample holds many counts of this clonotype. The rearrangement uses TRBV11-3 and TRBJ1-2; D possibly corresponds to TRBD1 (5 bases). CDR1 and CDR2 from the germline V gene are SGHNT and YENEEA. The CDR3 runs to 17 residues. V lost 4 bases, J lost 2 bases, and 20 bases lay in between. Written as DNA, the CDR3 is TGTGCCAGCAGCTCCTCCGAGACTTGGGACGGAAACTATGGCTACACCTTC. It specifies CASSSSETWDGNYGYTF.

The table lists this clonotype with a few counts. The chain recombines TRBV5-1 with TRBJ2-7, with D perhaps matching TRBD1 or TRBD2 (6 bases each). Trimming pared 3 bases from V and 4 bases from J, leaving 14 bases between. CDR3 length: 14 residues. Germline CDR1 and CDR2: SGHRS and YFSETQ. The CDR3: CASSWGAATYEQYF. CDR3 DNA: TGCGCCAGCAGCTGGGGGGCTGCTACTTACGAGCAGTACTTC.

This clonotype was recorded at least ten times. The chain is built from TRBV27 and TRBJ1-1; 7 bases are a match to TRBD1. The germline gives CDR1 MNHEY, CDR2 SMNVEV (reference sequence). This CDR3 has 14 residues. Trimming removed 7 bases from V and 1 base from J; junction bases left unmatched: 6. The CDR3 loop is CASTAGQKNTEAFF. CDR3 DNA: TGTGCCAGCACCGCGGGACAGAAGAACACTGAAGCTTTCTTT.

DNA for the CDR3: TGTGCCAGCAGCCTTGGGGCTTCCTACACCATATATTTT. Encoded protein: CASSLGASYTIYF. The chain carries TRBV28 and TRBJ1-3; tentative D call: TRBD1 (5 bases). Trimming stripped 6 bases from V and 8 bases from J, with 14 bases between. The CDR3 totals 13 residues. Per germline, CDR1 MDHEN and CDR2 SYDVKM.

The chain links TRBV2 to TRBJ2-7; a weak D match, TRBD1 (6 bases). V was trimmed by 10 bases and J by 7 bases, leaving 11 bases between them. The CDR3 spans 10 residues. CDR1 and CDR2 (germline): SNHLY, FYNNEI. CDR3 region: CAIGQREQYF. The CDR3 DNA reads as TGTGCCATCGGACAGCGTGAGCAGTACTTC.

V and J are TRBV7-9 and TRBJ2-7; D perhaps matches TRBD1 (6 bases). The V end lost 5 bases, the J end lost 2 bases, and 16 bases lay between the germline ends. Germline V lookup: CDR1 SEHNR, CDR2 FQNEAQ (reference sequence). This CDR3 region has 15 residues. CDR3 sequence (DNA): TGTGCCAGCAGCAAGGCAGGGGCCCCTACCTACGAGCAGTACTTC. Its translation: CASSKAGAPTYEQYF.

This chain joins TRBV6-1 and TRBJ2-7, with 7 bases identical to TRBD1. The CDR3 contains 14 residues. V dropped 6 bases and J dropped 0; count of bases not matched to a gene: 5. Germline lookup yields CDR1 MNHNS and CDR2 SASEGT. CDR3 protein: CASRMTGSSYEQYF. The CDR3 region has the DNA TGTGCCAGCAGGATGACAGGGAGCTCCTACGAGCAGTACTTC.

At least ten counts were recorded for this clonotype. The chain combines TRBV28 with TRBJ1-1; 7 bases are a match to TRBD1. The CDR3 is made up of 18 amino acids. The ends lost 11 bases at V and 1 base at J; junction bases unmatched: 22. The germline CDR1 and CDR2 sequences are MDHEN and SYDVKM. The CDR3 DNA reads as TGTGCCGCCGATAAGGGTCTGGAGACAGGGAGTCGGAACACTGAAGCTTTCTTT. It translates to CAADKGLETGSRNTEAFF.